The clone carrying this T cell receptor (beta chain) was counted between two and nine times. This CDR3 contains 15 residues. The germline gives CDR1 SGHRS, CDR2 YFSETQ. V lost 6 bases, J lost 4 bases, and 19 bases lay in between. TCRdb processed the RT-PCR reads anew with MiXCR; each CDR3 protein has one entry. This sample has roughly 500,000 distinct CDR3 sequences; 16% occur once, and the top ten carry less than 4%. The data derive from a study of response to subunit inactivated influenza vaccine. This receptor was taken from a man between 50 and 69 years old who received an inactivated influenza vaccine. The V call is TRBV5-1, the J call TRBJ1-2, with a possible D match to TRBD1 (6 bases). Specimen: CD4+ T cells sorted from PBMCs, collected less than 25 months after vaccination. The CDR3 protein is CASTADGGLGYGYTF. In nucleotides, the CDR3 is TGCGCCAGCACCGCGGATGGGGGGCTCGGCTATGGCTACACCTTC.